These T cell receptor beta chains were read from a single sample in a study of cytomegalovirus exposure and HLA in healthy donors. Repertoires were generated with immunoSEQ multiplex PCR, while TCRdb's copy carries only in-frame clones and drops some. The sample shows 100,000 to 140,000 clones, around four fifths of them seen only once. The sample comprised PBMCs. The source of these receptors is a man aged 25 to 40 in good health and CMV-seronegative. Each CDR3 is given with its conserved first and last residue. The order of the fields is J gene, V gene, clone size, D gene, CDR3 protein, CDR3 DNA. D genes are given only for firm matches. Expanded clones get a size class; other rows say once, few or many, or leave the size out.

j_call: TRBJ1-1
v_call: TRBV9
clone_size: .
d_call: .
cdr3_aa: CASSFRTDMNTEAFF
cdr3_nt: TGTGCCAGCAGCTTCCGGACAGATATGAACACTGAAGCTTTCTTT

j_call: TRBJ1-2
v_call: TRBV13
clone_size: .
d_call: TRBD1
cdr3_aa: CASSSGTGDYGYTF
cdr3_nt: TGTGCCAGCAGCTCCGGGACAGGAGACTATGGCTACACCTTC

j_call: TRBJ1-2
v_call: TRBV27
clone_size: .
d_call: .
cdr3_aa: CASSLSGPYGYTF
cdr3_nt: TGTGCCAGCAGTTTATCGGGGCCCTATGGCTACACCTTC

j_call: TRBJ2-5
v_call: TRBV2
clone_size: .
d_call: .
cdr3_aa: CASSEGAVQETQYF
cdr3_nt: TGTGCCAGCAGTGAGGGGGCGGTACAAGAGACCCAGTACTTC

j_call: TRBJ1-6
v_call: TRBV7-9
clone_size: once
d_call: .
cdr3_aa: CASSLMGQPNSPLHF
cdr3_nt: TGTGCCAGCAGCTTAATGGGACAACCTAATTCACCCCTCCACTTT

j_call: TRBJ1-2
v_call: TRBV6-1
clone_size: .
d_call: TRBD1
cdr3_aa: CASGDRTYGYTF
cdr3_nt: TGTGCCAGCGGGGACAGGACCTATGGCTACACCTTC

j_call: TRBJ2-1
v_call: TRBV7-9
clone_size: few
d_call: TRBD2
cdr3_aa: CASSFRTSGTSYNEQFF
cdr3_nt: TGTGCCAGCAGCTTTAGGACTAGCGGGACATCCTACAATGAGCAGTTCTTC

j_call: TRBJ2-3
v_call: TRBV18
clone_size: .
d_call: .
cdr3_aa: CASSVQRSTDTQYF
cdr3_nt: TGTGCCAGCTCAGTACAGCGGAGCACAGATACGCAGTATTTT

j_call: TRBJ1-2
v_call: TRBV9
clone_size: .
d_call: .
cdr3_aa: CASSVANTREAPNYGYTF
cdr3_nt: TGTGCCAGCAGCGTAGCCAACACTAGGGAGGCTCCTAACTATGGCTACACCTTC

j_call: TRBJ1-3
v_call: TRBV5-1
clone_size: .
d_call: .
cdr3_aa: CASSLGRLSGNTIYF
cdr3_nt: TGCGCCAGCAGCTTGGGCCGACTCTCTGGAAACACCATATATTTT

j_call: TRBJ1-1
v_call: TRBV7-9
clone_size: few
d_call: .
cdr3_aa: CASSLAQGGAFF
cdr3_nt: TGTGCCAGCAGCTTAGCGCAGGGTGGAGCTTTCTTT

j_call: TRBJ1-2
v_call: TRBV9
clone_size: .
d_call: .
cdr3_aa: CASSTREGNYGYTF
cdr3_nt: TGTGCCAGCAGCACCCGGGAGGGCAACTATGGCTACACCTTC

j_call: TRBJ1-5
v_call: TRBV28
clone_size: few
d_call: .
cdr3_aa: CASKRGARGNQPQHF
cdr3_nt: TGTGCCAGCAAGCGCGGGGCGCGGGGCAATCAGCCCCAGCATTTT

j_call: TRBJ2-5
v_call: TRBV15
clone_size: .
d_call: TRBD1
cdr3_aa: CATSRAGTGYEEETQYF
cdr3_nt: TGTGCCACCAGCAGAGCCGGGACAGGGTACGAGGAAGAGACCCAGTACTTC

j_call: TRBJ1-1
v_call: TRBV20-1
clone_size: .
d_call: .
cdr3_aa: CSAEVSTEAFF
cdr3_nt: TGCAGTGCCGAGGTGAGCACTGAAGCTTTCTTT

j_call: TRBJ2-1
v_call: TRBV28
clone_size: few
d_call: TRBD1
cdr3_aa: CASSRDRGEQFF
cdr3_nt: TGTGCCAGCAGCAGGGACAGGGGTGAGCAGTTCTTC

j_call: TRBJ2-1
v_call: TRBV18
clone_size: .
d_call: TRBD2
cdr3_aa: CASSPPTSGSSYNEQFF
cdr3_nt: TGTGCCAGCTCACCTCCAACTAGCGGGAGCTCCTACAATGAGCAGTTCTTC

j_call: TRBJ2-2
v_call: TRBV5-8
clone_size: few
d_call: TRBD1
cdr3_aa: CASSLQGTGELFF
cdr3_nt: TGTGCCAGCAGCTTACAGGGGACCGGGGAGCTGTTTTTT

j_call: TRBJ1-5
v_call: TRBV6-1
clone_size: .
d_call: TRBD1
cdr3_aa: CASRDREGQPQHF
cdr3_nt: TGTGCCAGCAGAGACAGGGAAGGTCAGCCCCAGCATTTT

j_call: TRBJ2-3
v_call: TRBV30
clone_size: .
d_call: .
cdr3_aa: CAWSAGTSTSTDTQYF
cdr3_nt: TGTGCCTGGAGTGCCGGGACTTCTACTAGCACAGATACGCAGTATTTT

j_call: TRBJ2-3
v_call: TRBV7-2
clone_size: .
d_call: TRBD1
cdr3_aa: CASSARGGPTDTQYF
cdr3_nt: TGTGCCAGCAGCGCCCGAGGGGGCCCAACAGATACGCAGTATTTT

j_call: TRBJ1-2
v_call: TRBV6-1
clone_size: .
d_call: .
cdr3_aa: CASTLEQGFSGYTF
cdr3_nt: TGTGCCAGCACCTTAGAGCAGGGGTTCAGTGGCTACACCTTC

j_call: TRBJ2-6
v_call: TRBV2
clone_size: once
d_call: TRBD1
cdr3_aa: CASSRDRDSGANVLTF
cdr3_nt: TGTGCCAGCAGCCGGGACAGAGACTCTGGGGCCAACGTCCTGACTTTC

j_call: TRBJ1-2
v_call: TRBV2
clone_size: .
d_call: TRBD1
cdr3_aa: CASSELGTGAVNF
cdr3_nt: TGTGCCAGCAGTGAACTCGGGACAGGGGCAGTGAACTTC